This passage covers 21 T cell receptor beta chains from one sample sequenced in a study of shared clonotypes between healthy human individuals (dated by TCRdb to the early 2020s). Library preparation used the immunoSEQ multiplex PCR assay. TCRdb limited this immuneACCESS table to in-frame rearrangements with V and J called. A share of clones is missing; checked studies link under half to unresolved V genes, and the rest is unexplained. The sample contains around 2.5 million clones, approximately 94% of them found a single time. The top ten clonotypes cover 0.36% of the sample. Material for sequencing was naive CD4+ T cells from PBMCs. In light of the paper, this sample's cell subset or site label describes: CD45RA+ positively selected. Every receptor here comes from a man aged 18-30 years in good health. Some clones in this sample may be carry-over from other donors' samples.

Remarks on this clone: Other nucleotide sequences in the sample specify the same CDR3. CDR3 sequence: CASSPTDTQYF. CDR3 nucleotide sequence: TGTGCCAGCAGCCCGACAGATACGCAGTATTTT. This sequence joins TRBV7-2 and TRBJ2-3; D is ambiguous. Germline CDR1 is SGHTA and CDR2 is FQGNSA. The germline V and J ends were trimmed by 5 bases and 3 bases, with 3 bases remaining between them. CDR3 length equals 11 residues.

V and J are TRBV5-1 and TRBJ2-2, with 9 bases lining up with TRBD1. CDR1 and CDR2 from the germline V gene are SGHRS and YFSETQ. With V trimmed by 1 base and J by 7 bases, 5 bases remained unmatched. This CDR3 has 15 residues. The CDR3: CASSLRDREIGELFF. As DNA, the CDR3 is TGCGCCAGCAGCTTGCGGGACAGGGAGATCGGGGAGCTGTTTTTT.

V usage is TRBV7-3 and J usage is TRBJ2-1, with 9 bases matching TRBD2. This CDR3 has 15 amino acids. V was clipped by 5 bases and J by 6 bases; unmatched bases: 8. Germline CDR1 is SGHTA and CDR2 is FQGTGA. CDR3 sequence: CASSPSGRRPNEQFF. The CDR3 DNA follows: TGTGCCAGCAGCCCCAGCGGGAGGCGACCCAATGAGCAGTTCTTC.

In its sample, this clone was seen once. The chain links TRBV2 to TRBJ2-3, with TRBD1 matching over 8 bases. V lost 7 bases and J lost 1; bases outside the gene matches: 7. CDR1 and CDR2 from the germline V gene are SNHLY and FYNNEI. This CDR3 is built from 15 residues. CDR3 sequence: CASKPDRAGTDTQYF. The CDR3 DNA sequence: TGTGCCAGCAAACCGGACAGGGCGGGCACAGATACGCAGTATTTT.

Of note for this clone: Different DNA sequences within this sample yield the same CDR3. This chain uses TRBV4-1 with TRBJ1-5; 8 bases agree with TRBD1. The CDR3 extends over 14 amino acids. Germline values: CDR1 MGHRA, CDR2 YSYEKL. Losses at the gene ends were 4 bases for V and 7 bases for J; bases not matched to a gene: 6. CDR3 sequence reads: CASSPQGAGQPQHF. CDR3 bases: TGCGCCAGCAGCCCCCAGGGGGCAGGGCAGCCCCAGCATTTT.

This rearrangement joins TRBV10-3 to TRBJ2-1; D is undetermined. V lost 3 bases, J lost 6 bases, and 12 bases lay in between. In germline, CDR1 is ENHRY, CDR2 SYGVKD. This CDR3 is 14 amino acids long. The CDR3 region has the DNA TGTGCCATCAGTGACTCCTACGCCCTCAATGAGCAGTTCTTC. Amino acid sequence: CAISDSYALNEQFF.

The chain recombines TRBV30 with TRBJ2-1; D is perhaps TRBD2 (5 bases). The ends were cut back, 2 bases at V and 2 bases at J, with 13 bases in the middle. The CDR3 covers 15 residues. CDR1 is GTSNPN, CDR2 SVGIG, per germline (reference sequence). CDR3 nucleotides: TGTGCCTGGAGTCTCATAGCGCGAGCCTACAATGAGCAGTTCTTC. It codes for CAWSLIARAYNEQFF.

V usage is TRBV6-5 and J usage is TRBJ2-7; D is perhaps TRBD2 (5 bases). The CDR3 is made up of 15 amino acids. The V end lost 0 bases, the J end lost 2 bases, and 11 bases lay between the germline ends. Germline values: CDR1 MNHEY, CDR2 SVGAGI. The CDR3 DNA is TGTGCCAGCAGTTACTCGAGTGGGAGAACCTACGAGCAGTACTTC. This sequence encodes CASSYSSGRTYEQYF.

In its sample, this clone was seen a few times. V is TRBV28 and J is TRBJ1-4, with D maybe TRBD1 (5 bases). V lost 4 bases to trimming and J lost 12 bases, with 9 bases between them. The CDR3 loop spans 11 amino acids. Germline V gene data show CDR1 as MDHEN and CDR2 as SYDVKM. Here the CDR3 reads CASSWDGELFF. CDR3 nucleotides: TGTGCCAGCAGTTGGGACGGGGAACTGTTTTTT.

V usage is TRBV18 and J usage is TRBJ2-1; 9 bases agree with TRBD2. Germline CDR1 reads KGHSH; CDR2 reads LQKENI. The ends lost 4 bases at V and 5 bases at J; junction bases unmatched: 3. The CDR3 loop spans 14 amino acids. CDR3 in amino acids: CASSLAGADNEQFF. The CDR3 DNA reads TGTGCCAGCTCACTAGCGGGGGCAGACAATGAGCAGTTCTTC. Together with reference TRBV18 and TRBJ2-1, the CDR3 gives the full variable domain: NAGVMQNPRHLVRRRGQEARLRCSPMKGHSHVYWYRQLPEEGLKFMVYLQKENIIDESGMPKERFSAEFPKEGPSILRIQQVVRGDSAAYFCASSLAGADNEQFFGPGTRLTVL.

This clone was recorded once. Other DNA sequences within the sample encode an identical CDR3. The V gene is TRBV11-3, the J gene TRBJ2-1, with TRBD1 matching over 8 bases. Germline values: CDR1 SGHNT, CDR2 YENEEA. The CDR3 runs 15 residues. The junction had 5 bases not matched to a gene; V was cut back by 5 bases and J by 2 bases. In nucleotides, the CDR3 is TGTGCCAGCAGCCCAGGACAGGGAGCCTACAATGAGCAGTTCTTC. Translated, it gives CASSPGQGAYNEQFF.

V and J are TRBV29-1 and TRBJ1-2; 7 nucleotides match TRBD1. The germline V gene has CDR1 SQVTM and CDR2 ANQGSEA. The CDR3 consists of 12 residues. The ends lost 7 bases at V and 8 bases at J; junction bases unmatched: 10. The CDR3 protein is CSAEKGATGYTF. CDR3 nucleotides: TGCAGCGCTGAGAAGGGGGCGACAGGCTACACCTTC.

This clone was seen once. Other DNA sequences in this specimen translate into the identical CDR3. V usage is TRBV6-1 and J usage is TRBJ2-7, with D unresolved. CDR3 size: 11 residues. V was cut by 2 bases and J by 6 bases, with 5 bases left in between. The germline CDR1 and CDR2 sequences are MNHNS and SASEGT. CDR3 in amino acids: CASSERVEQYF. The DNA for the CDR3 is TGTGCCAGCAGTGAAAGGGTCGAGCAGTACTTC.

The V gene is TRBV27, the J gene TRBJ1-2, with 7 bases identical to TRBD1. Germline V gene lookup returns CDR1 MNHEY and CDR2 SMNVEV (reference sequence). The trim removed 9 bases at V and 2 bases at J, leaving 6 bases unmatched. The CDR3 sequence is 13 residues long. The CDR3 nucleotides are TGTGCCAGTTCGACAGGGAAGAACTATGGCTACACCTTC. Translation: CASSTGKNYGYTF.

This rearrangement joins TRBV27 to TRBJ1-5; D is possibly TRBD1 (5 bases). Looked up from germline, CDR1 is MNHEY and CDR2 is SMNVEV (reference sequence). This CDR3 spans 16 amino acids. The V gene lost 6 bases and the J gene lost 2 bases, with 17 bases spanning the gap. The CDR3, as DNA: TGTGCCAGCAGGCGGGACCAGGGAAGGGGCAATCAGCCCCAGCATTTT. Translation gives CASRRDQGRGNQPQHF.

This clone was seen a single time. The genes are TRBV11-2 and TRBJ1-5, with a weak D call TRBD1 (5 bases). Between the trimmed V and J ends, which lost 0 bases and 10 bases, there was a span of 7 bases. This CDR3 contains 12 residues. Germline-derived CDR1 and CDR2 are SGHAT and FQNNGV. CDR3 bases: TGTGCCAGCAGCTTAGATAGGGGTCCCCAGCATTTT. Protein product: CASSLDRGPQHF.

V is TRBV4-1 and J is TRBJ2-1; no clear D. Germline-derived CDR1 and CDR2 are MGHRA and YSYEKL. The CDR3 contains 13 residues. V shed 4 bases and J shed 6 bases, with 10 bases lying between them. The CDR3 DNA reads as TGCGCCAGCAGCCCCGACTGGGCCAATGAGCAGTTCTTC. Translation gives CASSPDWANEQFF.

The chain has TRBV28 and TRBJ2-7; the D is unclear. CDR1 is MDHEN and CDR2 is SYDVKM in the germline V gene. V dropped 4 bases and J dropped 0 bases, with 16 bases sitting between them. This CDR3 contains 16 residues. The CDR3 DNA reads TGTGCCAGCAGTTCAGACCCCGCCGCTAGCTCCTACGAGCAGTACTTC. This translates into CASSSDPAASSYEQYF. The variable domain in full, with the rest retrieved from reference TRBV28 and TRBJ2-7, is DVKVTQSSRYLVKRTGEKVFLECVQDMDHENMFWYRQDPGLGLRLIYFSYDVKMKEKGDIPEGYSVSREKKERFSLILESASTNQTSMYLCASSSDPAASSYEQYFGPGTRLTVT.

This chain joins TRBV6-6 and TRBJ2-5; D not certain. The germline V and J ends were trimmed by 8 bases and 5 bases, with 18 bases remaining between them. There are 14 residues in the CDR3. Germline V CDR1 and CDR2: MNHNY, SVGAGI (reference sequence). The CDR3 spells CASLRQVQGETQYF. As DNA, the CDR3 is TGTGCCAGCTTGCGGCAGGTCCAAGGGGAGACCCAGTACTTC.

The sample holds one count of this clone. The chain carries TRBV28 and TRBJ2-1, with 14 bases that match TRBD2. The CDR3 covers 16 residues. In germline, CDR1 is MDHEN, CDR2 SYDVKM. V lost 8 bases to trimming and J lost 10 bases; unmatched junction nucleotides: 13. The CDR3 DNA reads as TGTGCCAGCCTGACTAGCGGGAGGGCCGGCTTGGGAGAGCAGTTCTTC. Encoded protein: CASLTSGRAGLGEQFF.

The rearrangement joins TRBV5-5 to TRBJ1-3; D is uncertain. V lost 1 base and J 8 bases, leaving 10 bases between the germline ends. Germline CDR1 reads SGHKS; CDR2 reads YYEKEE (reference sequence). This CDR3 spans 13 amino acids. In nucleotides, the CDR3 is TGTGCCAGCAGCTTGTGGGAGTCTTACACCATATATTTT. It is translated as CASSLWESYTIYF.